Listed below are T cell receptor beta chains from one sample, sequenced in a study of T cell clones after liver transplantation. Sequencing was performed with immunoSEQ multiplex PCR; in TCRdb, only in-frame clones are kept and a portion is missing. In the table there are tens of thousands of clones, roughly 82% of which are singletons. The source was CD4+ T cells from blood, collected around 45 months after liver transplant. These receptors originate from a human patient who received a liver transplant. Some T cells may arise from the graft donor. The CDR3 runs from the conserved cysteine through the conserved F or W. Each record gives: J gene, clone size, V gene, D gene, CDR3 DNA, CDR3 protein. D genes are given only for firm matches. Not all rows give a size; the values are once, few, many and, for expanded clones, a class.

j_call: TRBJ2-3; clone_size: .; v_call: TRBV18; d_call: .; cdr3_nt: TGTGCCAGCTCACCACTCCCCCTCACAGATACGCAGTATTTT; cdr3_aa: CASSPLPLTDTQYF
j_call: TRBJ2-1; clone_size: .; v_call: TRBV11-2; d_call: TRBD2; cdr3_nt: TGTGCCAGCAGCTTAACGACTAGCGCTCACAATGAGCAGTTCTTC; cdr3_aa: CASSLTTSAHNEQFF
j_call: TRBJ2-7; clone_size: .; v_call: TRBV12-5; d_call: .; cdr3_nt: TGTGCTAGTGGGGTCTTGGGGGGCCGCGAGCAGTACTTC; cdr3_aa: CASGVLGGREQYF
j_call: TRBJ2-5; clone_size: .; v_call: TRBV2; d_call: .; cdr3_nt: TGTGCCAGCAGTGCAACGACTCTGCGAGAGACCCAGTACTTC; cdr3_aa: CASSATTLRETQYF
j_call: TRBJ1-5; clone_size: .; v_call: TRBV30; d_call: .; cdr3_nt: TGTGCCTGGAGTGTAAGAGGGACCAGCAATCAGCCCCAGCATTTT; cdr3_aa: CAWSVRGTSNQPQHF
j_call: TRBJ2-1; clone_size: .; v_call: TRBV7-8; d_call: .; cdr3_nt: TGTGCCAGCAGCCCGCTTACTAGCAGCGATGAGCAGTTCTTC; cdr3_aa: CASSPLTSSDEQFF
j_call: TRBJ1-5; clone_size: many; v_call: TRBV2; d_call: TRBD1; cdr3_nt: TGTGCCAGCAGTGATGTAGGACAGGATCAGCCCCAGCATTTT; cdr3_aa: CASSDVGQDQPQHF
j_call: TRBJ2-3; clone_size: once; v_call: TRBV21-1; d_call: .; cdr3_nt: TGTGCCAGCAGCTCGGGCGGGCTCGCCACAGATACGCAGTATTTT; cdr3_aa: CASSSGGLATDTQYF
j_call: TRBJ2-1; clone_size: .; v_call: TRBV7-2; d_call: TRBD2; cdr3_nt: TGTGCCAGCAGCCAGCGGACTAGCGGGACGTACAATGAGCAGTTCTTC; cdr3_aa: CASSQRTSGTYNEQFF
j_call: TRBJ2-7; clone_size: .; v_call: TRBV5-3; d_call: .; cdr3_nt: TGTGCCAGAAGCTTGGCCTCGGACAGTAGCACAGAGCAGTACTTC; cdr3_aa: CARSLASDSSTEQYF
j_call: TRBJ1-1; clone_size: .; v_call: TRBV5-1; d_call: .; cdr3_nt: TGCGCCAGCAGCTCTCGGGGGGGTGAAGCTTTCTTT; cdr3_aa: CASSSRGGEAFF
j_call: TRBJ2-1; clone_size: .; v_call: TRBV7-9; d_call: .; cdr3_nt: TGTGCCAGCAGCTCCAGACTAGAAGGGAGGAATGAGCAGTTCTTC; cdr3_aa: CASSSRLEGRNEQFF
j_call: TRBJ2-7; clone_size: .; v_call: TRBV2; d_call: .; cdr3_nt: TGTGCCAGCAGTGAGAGTCCATCCTACGAGCAGTACTTC; cdr3_aa: CASSESPSYEQYF
j_call: TRBJ1-1; clone_size: .; v_call: TRBV19; d_call: TRBD1; cdr3_nt: TGTGCCAGTAGTACCCCGGGACAGGCGTCGGGCACTGAAGCTTTCTTT; cdr3_aa: CASSTPGQASGTEAFF
j_call: TRBJ2-5; clone_size: .; v_call: TRBV15; d_call: .; cdr3_nt: TGTGCCACCAGCAGAGATCCTTTCCTGAGGGCTCGAGAGACCCAGTACTTC; cdr3_aa: CATSRDPFLRARETQYF
j_call: TRBJ2-7; clone_size: .; v_call: TRBV6-1; d_call: TRBD2; cdr3_nt: TGTGCCAGCAGGTTGGGACTAGTTTACGAGCAGTACTTC; cdr3_aa: CASRLGLVYEQYF
j_call: TRBJ2-5; clone_size: .; v_call: TRBV7-9; d_call: .; cdr3_nt: TGTGCCAGCAGCTTATCGGGGGGCGAGACCCAGTACTTC; cdr3_aa: CASSLSGGETQYF
j_call: TRBJ2-2; clone_size: .; v_call: TRBV4-1; d_call: TRBD1; cdr3_nt: TGCGCCAGCAGCCAAATATTGGGCAGGGGGTCGTCGAACACCGGGGAGCTGTTTTTT; cdr3_aa: CASSQILGRGSSNTGELFF
j_call: TRBJ2-7; clone_size: .; v_call: TRBV11-2; d_call: .; cdr3_nt: TGTGCCAGCAGCTTAGCGCGGCAGGGTTTCTACGAGCAGTACTTC; cdr3_aa: CASSLARQGFYEQYF
j_call: TRBJ1-1; clone_size: .; v_call: TRBV13; d_call: .; cdr3_nt: TGTGCCAGCAGCCCCCGGACAAACACTGAAGCTTTCTTT; cdr3_aa: CASSPRTNTEAFF
j_call: TRBJ2-1; clone_size: .; v_call: TRBV10-1; d_call: TRBD2; cdr3_nt: TGCGCCAGCAGTGACCGCGAAAGATTAGCGGGCCTGGGGAATGAGCAGTTCTTC; cdr3_aa: CASSDRERLAGLGNEQFF
j_call: TRBJ2-7; clone_size: .; v_call: TRBV10-3; d_call: TRBD1; cdr3_nt: TGTGCCATCGGACAGGGAGCGCAGACCTCCTACGAGCAGTACTTC; cdr3_aa: CAIGQGAQTSYEQYF
j_call: TRBJ1-2; clone_size: .; v_call: TRBV7-9; d_call: .; cdr3_nt: TGTGCCAGCAGTAGGTACGACCCAAACTATGGCTACACCTTC; cdr3_aa: CASSRYDPNYGYTF
j_call: TRBJ1-1; clone_size: .; v_call: TRBV7-9; d_call: .; cdr3_nt: TGTGCCAGCAGCCTACAGCCGAACACTGAAGCTTTCTTT; cdr3_aa: CASSLQPNTEAFF
j_call: TRBJ1-2; clone_size: .; v_call: TRBV7-2; d_call: .; cdr3_nt: TGTGCCAGCAGCGCGGACCTCACGGGGGTCTATGGCTACACCTTC; cdr3_aa: CASSADLTGVYGYTF
j_call: TRBJ2-3; clone_size: .; v_call: TRBV6-1; d_call: .; cdr3_nt: TGTGCCAGCAGTGAAAATAGGGTCCTTAGCACAGATACGCAGTATTTT; cdr3_aa: CASSENRVLSTDTQYF
j_call: TRBJ1-1; clone_size: few; v_call: TRBV5-1; d_call: .; cdr3_nt: TGCGCCAGCAGCGTGGACACCCGGGGCACTGAAGCTTTCTTT; cdr3_aa: CASSVDTRGTEAFF
j_call: TRBJ1-1; clone_size: .; v_call: TRBV5-1; d_call: TRBD1; cdr3_nt: TGCGCCAGCAGCGGCCCGGACAGGGGTGAAACTGAAGCTTTCTTT; cdr3_aa: CASSGPDRGETEAFF
j_call: TRBJ1-5; clone_size: .; v_call: TRBV6-6; d_call: .; cdr3_nt: TGTGCCAGCATGGTCGGGGGATTCAATCAGCCCCAGCATTTT; cdr3_aa: CASMVGGFNQPQHF
j_call: TRBJ2-1; clone_size: once; v_call: TRBV10-2; d_call: TRBD1; cdr3_nt: TGCGCCAGCAGTGAGATTGGGGGACAGGGGTACAATGAGCAGTTCTTC; cdr3_aa: CASSEIGGQGYNEQFF
j_call: TRBJ1-2; clone_size: .; v_call: TRBV19; d_call: .; cdr3_nt: TGTGCCACCCAACCGGGGGGAGGTGGCTACACCTTC; cdr3_aa: CATQPGGGGYTF
j_call: TRBJ2-5; clone_size: .; v_call: TRBV5-4; d_call: TRBD1; cdr3_nt: TGTGCCAGCAGCAGCGGACAGGTAACACAAGAGACCCAGTACTTC; cdr3_aa: CASSSGQVTQETQYF
j_call: TRBJ2-5; clone_size: .; v_call: TRBV18; d_call: .; cdr3_nt: TGTGCCAGCTCACAATACCAAGAGACCCAGTACTTC; cdr3_aa: CASSQYQETQYF
j_call: TRBJ2-5; clone_size: .; v_call: TRBV5-1; d_call: TRBD2; cdr3_nt: TGCGCCAGCAGCTTGATGGGACTAGCGGGAGAAGAGACCCAGTACTTC; cdr3_aa: CASSLMGLAGEETQYF
j_call: TRBJ2-3; clone_size: .; v_call: TRBV5-1; d_call: .; cdr3_nt: TGCGCCAGCAGCTTCGGTGTCGGAGGGGTCGGAGATACGCAGTATTTT; cdr3_aa: CASSFGVGGVGDTQYF
j_call: TRBJ2-1; clone_size: .; v_call: TRBV14; d_call: TRBD2; cdr3_nt: TGTGCCAGCAGCCAACCAACTAGCGGGAGAATATCTGAGCAGTTCTTC; cdr3_aa: CASSQPTSGRISEQFF
j_call: TRBJ2-7; clone_size: .; v_call: TRBV7-2; d_call: .; cdr3_nt: TGTGCCAGCAGCTTGGTCAATCTAGCGAGTTACGAGCAGTACTTC; cdr3_aa: CASSLVNLASYEQYF
j_call: TRBJ2-5; clone_size: .; v_call: TRBV7-2; d_call: .; cdr3_nt: TGTGCCAGCAGCTTCGACCGCGACCTTAAAGAGACCCAGTACTTC; cdr3_aa: CASSFDRDLKETQYF
j_call: TRBJ1-2; clone_size: .; v_call: TRBV7-2; d_call: .; cdr3_nt: TGTGCCAGCAGCTCCTTCGTGGGGGAAAAGGGCTACACCTTC; cdr3_aa: CASSSFVGEKGYTF
j_call: TRBJ1-1; clone_size: .; v_call: TRBV14; d_call: .; cdr3_nt: TGTGCCAGCAGCCAAAGGTGGGATTGGGGCGGTACTGAAGCTTTCTTT; cdr3_aa: CASSQRWDWGGTEAFF
j_call: TRBJ2-7; clone_size: .; v_call: TRBV6-1; d_call: .; cdr3_nt: TGTGCCAGCAGGCAATACAGGGACTACGAGCAGTACTTC; cdr3_aa: CASRQYRDYEQYF
j_call: TRBJ2-1; clone_size: .; v_call: TRBV4-1; d_call: .; cdr3_nt: TGCGCCAGCAGCCCCCTGACTAGTAAACCCACAATGAAGCAGTTCTTC; cdr3_aa: CASSPLTSKPTMKQFF
j_call: TRBJ1-2; clone_size: .; v_call: TRBV10-2; d_call: TRBD1; cdr3_nt: TGCGCCAGCAGTGGCATGGGACAGCTCTATGGCTACACCTTC; cdr3_aa: CASSGMGQLYGYTF
j_call: TRBJ2-7; clone_size: .; v_call: TRBV28; d_call: .; cdr3_nt: TGTGCCAGCAGTCCCGGGACATTCTACGAGCAGTACTTC; cdr3_aa: CASSPGTFYEQYF
j_call: TRBJ1-3; clone_size: .; v_call: TRBV5-1; d_call: .; cdr3_nt: TGCGCCAGCAGCTGGTCACCGGGGAGCTCCTCTGGAAACACCATATATTTT; cdr3_aa: CASSWSPGSSSGNTIYF
j_call: TRBJ2-1; clone_size: .; v_call: TRBV15; d_call: .; cdr3_nt: TGTGCCACCACTCCGAATTGGACTCCTTACAATGAGCAGTTCTTC; cdr3_aa: CATTPNWTPYNEQFF
j_call: TRBJ1-2; clone_size: few; v_call: TRBV2; d_call: .; cdr3_nt: TGTGCCAGCAGTGATTGGGGGGTGGCCTATGGCTACACCTTC; cdr3_aa: CASSDWGVAYGYTF
j_call: TRBJ2-7; clone_size: .; v_call: TRBV7-9; d_call: TRBD2; cdr3_nt: TGTGCCAGCAGCTCCTGGACAGGTAGGCTAGCGGGAGTAGGCGAGCAGTACTTC; cdr3_aa: CASSSWTGRLAGVGEQYF
j_call: TRBJ1-1; clone_size: .; v_call: TRBV5-8; d_call: .; cdr3_nt: TGTGCCACCTCGGGAGGGCCGAACACTGAAGCTTTCTTT; cdr3_aa: CATSGGPNTEAFF
j_call: TRBJ2-3; clone_size: once; v_call: TRBV5-1; d_call: .; cdr3_nt: TGCGCCAGCAGCCCCTACCTTTTAAGAGTGGGGACAGATACGCAGTATTTT; cdr3_aa: CASSPYLLRVGTDTQYF
j_call: TRBJ2-2; clone_size: .; v_call: TRBV4-2; d_call: TRBD1; cdr3_nt: TGTGCCAGCAGCCCCGGACAGGGGGCGCGAATCGCCGGGGAGCTGTTTTTT; cdr3_aa: CASSPGQGARIAGELFF
j_call: TRBJ2-1; clone_size: .; v_call: TRBV28; d_call: TRBD2; cdr3_nt: TGTGCCAGCAGTTTTCGGGGCGGGAGAATGGTAAACCAGTTCTTC; cdr3_aa: CASSFRGGRMVNQFF
j_call: TRBJ2-3; clone_size: .; v_call: TRBV9; d_call: TRBD2; cdr3_nt: TGTGCCAGCAGCCCGCGTGGGGACTACACAGATACGCAGTATTTT; cdr3_aa: CASSPRGDYTDTQYF
j_call: TRBJ2-7; clone_size: .; v_call: TRBV10-3; d_call: .; cdr3_nt: TGTGCCATCAGTGTCCCCGACAGGCTCTACGAGCAGTACTTC; cdr3_aa: CAISVPDRLYEQYF
j_call: TRBJ2-7; clone_size: .; v_call: TRBV7-9; d_call: .; cdr3_nt: TGTGCCAGCAGCCGCCCGAGGGGCGCCACCACCTACGAGCAGTACTTC; cdr3_aa: CASSRPRGATTYEQYF
j_call: TRBJ2-1; clone_size: once; v_call: TRBV28; d_call: .; cdr3_nt: TGTGCCAGCACGAGCGGTCATCACTACAATGAGCAGTTCTTC; cdr3_aa: CASTSGHHYNEQFF
j_call: TRBJ2-1; clone_size: .; v_call: TRBV5-1; d_call: .; cdr3_nt: TGCGCCAGCAGCTTGGGCGTTCAGGGAGACTATGAGCAGTTCTTC; cdr3_aa: CASSLGVQGDYEQFF
j_call: TRBJ2-3; clone_size: .; v_call: TRBV11-1; d_call: .; cdr3_nt: TGTGCCAGCAGTTTGGGCAGCTTCACAGATACGCAGTATTTT; cdr3_aa: CASSLGSFTDTQYF
j_call: TRBJ1-2; clone_size: .; v_call: TRBV6-6; d_call: TRBD1; cdr3_nt: TGTGCCAGCAGGAGAGTGGGACAGGGAGGCTATGGCTACACCTTC; cdr3_aa: CASRRVGQGGYGYTF
j_call: TRBJ2-3; clone_size: .; v_call: TRBV5-1; d_call: .; cdr3_nt: TGCGCCAGCAGCTTGGGGCAGACCAGCACAGATACGCAGTATTTT; cdr3_aa: CASSLGQTSTDTQYF